This T cell receptor (beta chain) was retrieved from a study of T-cell memory formation after mild COVID-19. Germline values: CDR1 SEHNR, CDR2 FQNEAQ (reference sequence). Trimming took 0 bases from V and 5 from J, leaving 14 bases between them. The CDR3 spans 15 residues. TCRdb reanalysed the 5' RACE reads using MiXCR and keeps one entry per CDR3 protein. The top ten hold about 12% of the sample, which has hundreds of thousands of distinct CDR3 sequences, over 15% seen once. The sequencing sample was made of PBMCs or a T cell subset sorted from them (not recorded which). The receptor comes from an adult woman who had mild COVID-19 (a few samples of this study predate the infection). Cell type and time point are not known. J is TRBJ2-7 and V is TRBV7-9, with D possibly TRBD1 on 6 matching bases. CDR3 nucleotides: TGTGCCAGCAGCTTAGCGTATTTCAGGGGCGACGAGCAGTACTTC. It is translated as CASSLAYFRGDEQYF.